Each of the 27 T cell receptor beta chains below was sequenced from the same sample in a study of T cells after yellow fever vaccination. TCRdb processed the 5' RACE reads anew with MiXCR; each CDR3 protein has one entry. The sample has 500,000 to 650,000 distinct CDR3 sequences; about a sixth are singletons. The specimen comprised PBMCs, sampled around 5 days after the first yellow fever vaccination. Source of these receptors: a man aged 18 to 35 who received the YFV17D yellow fever vaccine.

The chain has TRBV6-1 and TRBJ2-7, with TRBD1 identical over 9 bases. Germline V gene lookup returns CDR1 MNHNS and CDR2 SASEGT. The trim removed 6 bases at V and 5 bases at J, leaving 11 bases unmatched. The CDR3 runs 15 residues. The CDR3: CASSSGGQGSHEQYF. As DNA, the CDR3 is TGTGCCAGCAGCTCCGGGGGACAGGGATCTCACGAGCAGTACTTC.

J is TRBJ2-1 and V is TRBV6-5, with no clear D. CDR1 is MNHEY, CDR2 SVGAGI, per germline. V was clipped by 5 bases and J by 6 bases, with 8 bases between them. This CDR3 spans 12 amino acids. In DNA, the CDR3 is TGTGCCAGCAGTGCCCGCCCCAATGAGCAGTTCTTC. Its protein product is CASSARPNEQFF.

V is TRBV5-1 and J is TRBJ2-2, with a weak D call TRBD2 (6 bases). Trimming shortened V by 0 bases and J by 0 bases, and 9 bases separated the two germline ends. CDR1 and CDR2 from the germline V gene are SGHRS and YFSETQ. This CDR3 comprises 16 residues. Here the CDR3 reads CASSLATGANTGELFF. The CDR3 DNA reads as TGCGCCAGCAGCTTGGCCACGGGGGCGAACACCGGGGAGCTGTTTTTT.

For this clonotype: A read error may account for a junction end that differs from germline. This chain connects TRBV15 to TRBJ1-1; 7 bases are a match to TRBD1. Germline assignment: CDR1 LNHNV and CDR2 YYDKDF (reference sequence). The CDR3 consists of 16 residues. CDR3 sequence: CTTGSPGQSPGTEAFF. As DNA, the CDR3 is TGTACCACTGGGTCTCCGGGACAGTCTCCTGGCACTGAAGCTTTCTTT. The variable domain in full, with the rest retrieved from reference TRBV15 and TRBJ1-1, is DAMVIQNPRYQVTQFGKPVTLSCSQTLNHNVMYWYQQKSSQAPKLLFHYYDKDFNNEADTPDNFQSRRPNTSFCFLDIRSPGLGDTAMYLCTTGSPGQSPGTEAFFGQGTRLTVV.

This chain connects TRBV6-5 to TRBJ2-7, with D unclear. Trimming took off 4 bases at V and 6 bases at J, with 10 bases between the two ends. Germline V gene lookup returns CDR1 MNHEY and CDR2 SVGAGI. This CDR3 has 12 amino acids. Here the CDR3 reads CASSFTIGEQYF. Written as DNA, the CDR3 is TGTGCCAGCAGTTTCACGATTGGCGAGCAGTACTTC.

This clonotype was counted between two and nine times. The chain is built from TRBV27 and TRBJ1-6; 7 nucleotides align to TRBD1. After removal of 3 bases from V and 4 bases from J, the junction contained 6 bases not matched to a gene. In germline, CDR1 is MNHEY, CDR2 SMNVEV (reference sequence). The CDR3 spans 16 residues. The CDR3 DNA follows: TGTGCCAGCAGTTTGCTCCGGGACAGTTATAATTCACCCCTCCACTTT. It specifies CASSLLRDSYNSPLHF.

A few counts support this clonotype. The chain links TRBV5-1 to TRBJ2-6, with D maybe TRBD1 (6 bases). Germline CDR1 reads SGHRS; CDR2 reads YFSETQ. V was clipped by 1 base and J by 3 bases, with 11 bases between them. This CDR3 comprises 16 residues. CDR3 bases: TGCGCCAGCAGCTTGTGGGGGCAGCGTGGGGCCAACGTCCTGACTTTC. This sequence encodes CASSLWGQRGANVLTF.

This clonotype was seen only a few times. The V call is TRBV7-3, the J call TRBJ1-5, with a tentative D call TRBD1 (5 bases). V was shortened by 2 bases and J by 0 bases, with 14 bases between the two germline ends. Germline assignment: CDR1 SGHTA and CDR2 FQGTGA. The CDR3 loop spans 17 amino acids. The CDR3 region is CASSLRKGSYSNQPQHF. The CDR3, as DNA: TGTGCCAGCAGCTTACGGAAGGGGAGCTATAGCAATCAGCCCCAGCATTTT.

This chain links TRBV7-9 with TRBJ2-7; no clear D gene. Germline loops: CDR1 SEHNR, CDR2 FQNEAQ (reference sequence). Trimming removed 6 bases from V and 7 bases from J, with 22 bases in between. The CDR3 spans 15 residues. CDR3 in DNA: TGTGCCAGCAGTGTCCTCTCGACCGGCGTTGGGGAGCAGTACTTC. Protein: CASSVLSTGVGEQYF.

This clonotype was detected a few times. The DNA of the CDR3 is TGTGCCAGCAGCTCCGGACTGATTGCGGAGACCCAGTACTTC. It encodes CASSSGLIAETQYF. V is TRBV7-2 and J is TRBJ2-5; D may be TRBD2 (5 bases). Per germline, CDR1 SGHTA and CDR2 FQGNSA. This CDR3 has 14 amino acids. V was pared by 4 bases and J by 5 bases, with 14 bases between.

This rearrangement joins TRBV5-6 to TRBJ1-3; D ambiguous. V was cut by 4 bases and J by 0 bases, with 8 bases left in between. Germline V gives CDR1 SGHDT, CDR2 YYEEEE. There are 14 residues in the CDR3. The DNA of the CDR3 is TGTGCCAGCAGCCGGGCAGGCTCTGGAAACACCATATATTTT. Translation: CASSRAGSGNTIYF.

This clonotype was detected ten times or more. The chain is built from TRBV30 and TRBJ1-2; D is possibly TRBD1 (6 bases). Deletions cut 2 bases from V and 4 bases from J, with 11 bases between. CDR3 length equals 13 residues. Germline assignment: CDR1 GTSNPN and CDR2 SVGIG (reference sequence). CDR3 protein: CAWSRDRPYGYTF. Here the CDR3 DNA reads TGTGCCTGGAGTAGAGACAGGCCCTATGGCTACACCTTC.

The chain uses TRBV29-1 and TRBJ2-3; 9 bases align to TRBD2. Germline CDR1 is SQVTM and CDR2 is ANQGSEA. The CDR3 is 15 amino acids. V lost 5 bases and J lost 3; bases outside the gene matches: 9. This CDR3 reads CSVTSGAGGTDTQYF. The DNA for the CDR3 is TGCAGCGTTACCAGCGGGGCGGGGGGGACAGATACGCAGTATTTT.

The CDR3 reads CASRRGWNQPQHF. The CDR3 DNA is TGTGCCAGCAGACGGGGGTGGAATCAGCCCCAGCATTTT. The chain couples TRBV2 to TRBJ1-5; possible D gene TRBD1, 5 bases. The CDR3 spans 13 residues. V shed 6 bases and J shed 4 bases, with 10 bases lying between them. Germline-derived CDR1 and CDR2 are SNHLY and FYNNEI.

The chain combines TRBV5-4 with TRBJ2-1, with 7 bases matching TRBD1. The CDR3 contains 16 residues. Germline-derived CDR1 and CDR2 are SGHNT and YYREEE (reference sequence). J lost 7 bases, V lost 0 bases, and 10 bases had no gene match. For the CDR3, the DNA is TGTGCCAGCAGCTTGGAGGGGGCCTACGTCTTAAATGAGCAGTTCTTC. Translated: CASSLEGAYVLNEQFF.

This sequence joins TRBV20-1 and TRBJ1-4; D is undetermined. Germline CDR1 reads DFQATT; CDR2 reads SNEGSKA (reference sequence). Between the trimmed V and J ends, which lost 6 bases and 1 base, there was a span of 9 bases. The CDR3 has 13 residues. The DNA of the CDR3 is TGCAGTGCCAGGAGTATAACTAATGAAAAACTGTTTTTT. This codes for CSARSITNEKLFF.

This clonotype was recorded a few times. V usage is TRBV7-8 and J usage is TRBJ1-6, with TRBD1 identical over 7 bases. Germline V CDR1 and CDR2: SGHVS, FQNEAQ. The V gene end was trimmed by 5 bases and the J gene end by 7 bases; junction bases not matched to a gene: 8. CDR3 length: 15 residues. Here the CDR3 DNA reads TGTGCCAGCAGCACAAGGGACAGCCACAATTCACCCCTCCACTTT. Amino acids: CASSTRDSHNSPLHF.

This sequence joins TRBV10-3 and TRBJ1-2; perhaps TRBD1 as D (5 bases). Germline V CDR1 and CDR2: ENHRY, SYGVKD. Trimming cost V 4 bases and J 3 bases, with 12 bases left between them. The CDR3 sequence is 14 residues long. CDR3 sequence (DNA): TGTGCCATCAGTGGGGGGAGGACATACTATGGCTACACCTTC. Amino acids: CAISGGRTYYGYTF.

This clonotype appeared a few times. This chain uses TRBV5-4 with TRBJ2-1, with a tentative D call TRBD2 (5 bases). The germline gives CDR1 SGHNT, CDR2 YYREEE (reference sequence). V lost 0 bases to trimming and J lost 15 bases, with 16 bases between them. The CDR3 is 13 residues long. The CDR3 DNA follows: TGTGCCAGCAGCTTGGATCTTGCGGGCCACCGGTTCTTC. This encodes CASSLDLAGHRFF.

In its sample, this clonotype was seen a few times. The J gene is TRBJ2-2, the V gene TRBV2; no clear D. The CDR3 sequence is 13 residues long. The germline V gene has CDR1 SNHLY and CDR2 FYNNEI. V gave up 8 bases and J gave up 6 bases, with 13 bases separating them. The CDR3 sequence: CASQFGVSGELFF. CDR3 DNA sequence: TGTGCCAGCCAATTTGGTGTCTCCGGGGAGCTGTTTTTT.

The chain employs TRBV7-3 and TRBJ2-1; weak D call: TRBD1 (6 bases). The V end lost 5 bases, the J end lost 6 bases, and 23 bases lay between the germline ends. The CDR3 has 17 residues. Germline V CDR1 and CDR2: SGHTA, FQGTGA. The CDR3 sequence is CASSPNLGQRAPNEQFF. In DNA, the CDR3 is TGTGCCAGCAGCCCAAACCTGGGACAAAGGGCCCCCAATGAGCAGTTCTTC. The complete variable domain, with remaining parts taken from reference TRBV7-3 and TRBJ2-1, reads GAGVSQTPSNKVTEKGKYVELRCDPISGHTALYWYRQSLGQGPEFLIYFQGTGAADDSGLPNDRFFAVRPEGSVSTLKIQRTERGDSAVYLCASSPNLGQRAPNEQFFGPGTRLTVL.

This clonotype turned up a few times. The chain is built from TRBV7-2 and TRBJ2-1; D assignment may be TRBD1 or TRBD2 (6 bases each). V dropped 5 bases and J dropped 10 bases, with 27 bases sitting between them. Germline-derived CDR1 and CDR2 are SGHTA and FQGNSA. This CDR3 spans 17 amino acids. The CDR3 DNA reads as TGTGCCAGCAGCCGCAACCGACCCGGGACTGGGGGCGGGGAGCAGTTCTTC. It is translated as CASSRNRPGTGGGEQFF.

The gene calls are TRBV5-1 and TRBJ1-2; TRBD1 agrees at 9 bases. In germline, CDR1 is SGHRS, CDR2 YFSETQ. With V trimmed by 5 bases and J by 8 bases, 10 bases remained unmatched. The CDR3 is made up of 14 amino acids. DNA of the CDR3: TGCGCCAGCAGTTACGGACAGGGGAGAGGCGGCTACACCTTC. Protein product: CASSYGQGRGGYTF.

This clonotype was seen many times. The genes are TRBV4-1 and TRBJ1-4; D is unclear. The CDR3 is made up of 15 amino acids. Per the germline V gene, CDR1 is MGHRA and CDR2 is YSYEKL. Trimming stripped 0 bases from V and 7 bases from J, with 12 bases between. CDR3 protein: CASSQDGRFGEKLFF. The CDR3 DNA reads as TGCGCCAGCAGCCAAGATGGCAGGTTCGGTGAAAAACTGTTTTTT.

V and J are TRBV5-1 and TRBJ2-7, with a possible D match to TRBD1 (5 bases). V was clipped by 3 bases and J by 0 bases, with 13 bases between them. Germline loops: CDR1 SGHRS, CDR2 YFSETQ. The CDR3 extends over 15 amino acids. CDR3 sequence: CASSCEYRRSYEQYV. Here the CDR3 DNA reads TGCGCCAGCAGCTGCGAGTACAGGCGCTCCTACGAGCAGTACGTC.

J is TRBJ2-5 and V is TRBV4-1; TRBD1 matches 7 bases. The CDR3 consists of 14 residues. The germline V gene encodes CDR1 MGHRA and CDR2 YSYEKL. V dropped 4 bases and J dropped 5; count of bases not matched to a gene: 7. The CDR3 DNA reads as TGCGCCAGCAGCCCGACAGGGTTCTACGAGACCCAGTACTTC. This translates into CASSPTGFYETQYF.

To note about this clonotype: One end of the junction varies from germline; a read error may be responsible. V is TRBV4-1 and J is TRBJ2-7; D might be TRBD2 (5 bases). CDR1 MGHRA and CDR2 YSYEKL come from the germline V gene. This CDR3 contains 15 residues. This CDR3 is CASSQRRTDSYEQYF. Written as DNA, the CDR3 is TGTGCCAGCAGCCAACGTCGGACTGACTCCTACGAGCAGTACTTC.